The next 21 T cell receptor beta chains were all read from a single sample in a study of response to subunit inactivated influenza vaccine. TCRdb processed the RT-PCR reads anew with MiXCR; each CDR3 protein has one entry. In the table there are more than 200,000 distinct CDR3 sequences, 12% of which are singletons. The starting material was non-naive T cells sorted from PBMCs, obtained about 14 days before vaccination. The receptor set was obtained from a man in his fifties or sixties who received an inactivated influenza vaccine.

With respect to this clonotype: A much larger clone is a single base away; this may be a read error. This chain uses TRBV28 with TRBJ2-3; D is uncertain. Deletions cut 7 bases from V and 7 bases from J, with 15 bases between. Per germline, CDR1 MDHEN and CDR2 SYDVKM. This CDR3 region has 13 residues. Written as DNA, the CDR3 is TGTGCCAGCAATTTCCGCGACTTCTATACGCAGTATTTT. It is translated as CASNFRDFYTQYF.

The V call is TRBV6-2 or TRBV6-3, the J call TRBJ2-1, with TRBD2 as a possible D gene (6 bases). The CDR3 is 16 amino acids. Germline V gene lookup returns CDR1 MNHEY and CDR2 SVGEGT. V was shortened by 5 bases and J by 8 bases, with 22 bases between the two germline ends. The CDR3 is CASSTLGEAREHEQFF. The CDR3 DNA sequence: TGTGCCAGCAGTACCCTGGGGGAGGCCCGGGAACATGAGCAGTTCTTC.

This clonotype was observed a handful of times. The chain carries TRBV6-1 and TRBJ2-7; 7 bases agree with TRBD1. Looked up from germline, CDR1 is MNHNS and CDR2 is SASEGT. The junction had 11 bases not matched to a gene; V was cut back by 6 bases and J by 0 bases. CDR3 length: 16 amino acids. The CDR3 coding sequence is TGTGCCAGCAGAAAGAACAGGGGCCAAAGCTCCTACGAGCAGTACTTC. Protein product: CASRKNRGQSSYEQYF.

This clonotype occurred many times. The chain joins TRBV6-1 to TRBJ1-4, with D unresolved. Trimming pared 6 bases from V and 6 bases from J, leaving 14 bases between. The CDR3 is 14 amino acids. CDR1 is MNHNS and CDR2 is SASEGT in the germline V gene. CDR3 bases: TGTGCCAGCAGACGAGGGTCGTTGGATGAAAAACTGTTTTTT. Amino acid sequence: CASRRGSLDEKLFF.

This clonotype was found a few times. The chain joins TRBV7-2 to TRBJ2-7; 8 nucleotides align to TRBD1. Germline CDR1 and CDR2: SGHTA and FQGNSA. Trimming took 5 bases from V and 6 from J; bases not matched to a gene: 12. This CDR3 has 15 amino acids. The CDR3 here is CASSPRRTGKTEQYF. The CDR3 DNA follows: TGTGCCAGCAGCCCGCGCAGGACAGGGAAAACCGAGCAGTACTTC.

At least ten counts were recorded for this clonotype. The chain has TRBV7-8 and TRBJ2-7; 11 nucleotides agree with TRBD2. Trimming took 4 bases from V and 6 from J; bases not matched to a gene: 5. Germline CDR1 SGHVS, CDR2 FQNEAQ. This CDR3 has 14 amino acids. In DNA, the CDR3 is TGTGCCAGCAGCTGGGTAGCGGGGGGGGGCGAGCAGTACTTC. Translation gives CASSWVAGGGEQYF.

This clonotype came up many times. The V and J genes are TRBV24-1 and TRBJ2-5, with 7 nucleotides matching TRBD1. V was pared by 7 bases and J by 2 bases, with 9 bases of the junction left unmatched. The CDR3 contains 15 residues. The germline CDR1 and CDR2 sequences are KGHDR and SFDVKD. In DNA, the CDR3 is TGTGCCACCAGCCGTCCTGGGACAGCTCAAGAGACCCAGTACTTC. This translates into CATSRPGTAQETQYF.

The chain recombines TRBV5-4 with TRBJ2-7; D remains unclear. Germline values: CDR1 SGHNT, CDR2 YYREEE (reference sequence). The CDR3 sequence is 12 residues long. With 2 bases removed from V and 4 bases from J, the gap between germline ends came to 7 bases. CDR3 loop: CASSFVGYEQYF. The DNA of the CDR3 is TGTGCCAGCAGCTTCGTTGGTTACGAGCAGTACTTC.

Turning to this clonotype: A much larger clone differs from this one at a single base, so this may be a read error. The chain has TRBV29-1 and TRBJ2-7, with D hard to call. CDR3 size: 12 residues. The germline V gene encodes CDR1 SQVTM and CDR2 ANQGSEA. Trimming stripped 2 bases from V and 6 bases from J, with 11 bases between. The CDR3 region is CSVESSLREQYF. The DNA for the CDR3 is TGCAGCGTTGAATCTTCCCTTCGCGAGCAGTACTTC.

There are many counts of this clonotype. The chain's CDR3 is CASSKRQGKETQYF. The CDR3 DNA follows: TGTGCCAGCAGTAAAAGACAGGGGAAAGAGACCCAGTACTTC. The rearrangement links TRBV28 to TRBJ2-5; 8 nucleotides agree with TRBD1. The CDR3 consists of 14 residues. Trimming removed 5 bases from V and 3 bases from J; junction bases left unmatched: 5. The germline V gene has CDR1 MDHEN and CDR2 SYDVKM.

This clonotype was counted a few times. The chain joins TRBV10-2 to TRBJ1-5, with D tentatively TRBD1 (6 bases). Germline lookup yields CDR1 WSHSY and CDR2 SAAADI. The V end lost 5 bases, the J end lost 7 bases, and 12 bases lay between the germline ends. The CDR3 has 13 residues. CDR3 DNA sequence: TGCGCCAGCAGTACAGGGTGGGGCCAGCCCCAGCATTTT. Protein: CASSTGWGQPQHF.

This clonotype was detected many times. The chain has TRBV7-9 and TRBJ2-3; 8 nucleotides match TRBD2. Germline-derived CDR1 and CDR2 are SEHNR and FQNEAQ (reference sequence). This CDR3 is 16 amino acids long. J was trimmed by 9 bases and V by 3 bases; bases with no gene match: 14. In nucleotides, the CDR3 is TGTGCCAGCAGCTTTCCGACAGCGGGGGTAGCGGGGACGCAGTATTTT. Protein sequence: CASSFPTAGVAGTQYF.

The chain combines TRBV7-2 with TRBJ2-7, with 7 nucleotides matching TRBD2. CDR1 is SGHTA, CDR2 FQGNSA, per germline. This CDR3 has 17 residues. The trim removed 4 bases at V and 2 bases at J, leaving 14 bases unmatched. Here the CDR3 reads CASSSPSGGGPAYEQYF. The CDR3 nucleotides read TGTGCCAGCAGCTCCCCATCGGGGGGAGGGCCAGCCTACGAGCAGTACTTC.

The genes are TRBV6-1 and TRBJ1-1, with 11 bases aligning to TRBD1. This CDR3 has 16 residues. Germline CDR1 reads MNHNS; CDR2 reads SASEGT. V lost 4 bases to trimming and J lost 6 bases; unmatched junction nucleotides: 10. The DNA for the CDR3 is TGTGCCAGCAGTGCAATACCGCCGGGACAGGGGGCTGAAGCTTTCTTT. Protein: CASSAIPPGQGAEAFF.

This clonotype was observed many times. The CDR3 region is CASSRDALSSYEQYF. In DNA form, the CDR3 reads TGTGCCAGCAGCCGGGACGCCCTTAGCTCCTACGAGCAGTACTTC. This chain links TRBV2 with TRBJ2-7; D possibly uses TRBD1 or TRBD2 (5 bases each). CDR1 and CDR2 from the germline V gene are SNHLY and FYNNEI. The CDR3 has 15 amino acids. The V end was cut by 6 bases, the J end by 0 bases, with 15 bases between.

The chain joins TRBV5-5 to TRBJ2-5; either TRBD1 or TRBD2 may fit D (6 bases each). This CDR3 contains 16 residues. Germline CDR1 reads SGHKS; CDR2 reads YYEKEE (reference sequence). The V gene lost 0 bases and the J gene lost 4 bases, with 16 bases spanning the gap. This chain's CDR3 is CASSLGGATGVETQYF. Here the CDR3 DNA reads TGTGCCAGCAGCTTGGGGGGGGCGACAGGAGTAGAGACCCAGTACTTC.

This clonotype was observed at least ten times. CDR3 residues: CASSFGGGSYEQYF. The CDR3 region has the DNA TGTGCCAGCAGCTTCGGCGGGGGGAGCTACGAGCAGTACTTC. The rearrangement links TRBV11-2 to TRBJ2-7; TRBD2 aligns across 8 bases. This CDR3 region has 14 residues. Germline CDR1 and CDR2: SGHAT and FQNNGV. With V trimmed by 3 bases and J by 3 bases, 4 bases remained unmatched. Together with reference TRBV11-2 and TRBJ2-7, the CDR3 gives the full variable domain: EAGVAQSPRYKIIEKRQSVAFWCNPISGHATLYWYQQILGQGPKLLIQFQNNGVVDDSQLPKDRFSAERLKGVDSTLKIQPAKLEDSAVYLCASSFGGGSYEQYFGPGTRLTVT.

The V call is TRBV6-5, the J call TRBJ2-1, with D possibly being TRBD1 (6 bases). CDR1 MNHEY and CDR2 SVGAGI come from the germline V gene. The CDR3 extends over 15 amino acids. Between the trimmed V and J ends, which lost 2 bases and 0 bases, there was a span of 8 bases. CDR3 residues: CASSYGDTSYNEQFF. Written as DNA, the CDR3 is TGTGCCAGCAGTTACGGGGACACCTCCTACAATGAGCAGTTCTTC.

This clonotype has only a few counts. V and J are TRBV21-1 and TRBJ2-7; no check of the table's D call, TRBD1, against the DNA was made. TRBV21-1 is reported as a pseudogene. The CDR3 loop spans 15 amino acids. The CDR3 region is CASGRPTGGAWEQYF. The CDR3 region has the DNA TGTGCCAGCGGCCGTCCTACAGGGGGGGCCTGGGAGCAGTACTTC.

A single count supports this clonotype. V is TRBV7-2 and J is TRBJ2-3; D is possibly TRBD2 (6 bases). Trimming removed 3 bases at V and 2 bases at J, with 18 bases between. The CDR3 has 17 amino acids. Germline V gene data show CDR1 as SGHTA and CDR2 as FQGNSA. This CDR3 reads CASSFALSGLYTDTQYF. CDR3 DNA: TGTGCCAGCAGCTTCGCCCTCTCGGGACTCTACACAGATACGCAGTATTTT.

The chain combines TRBV20-1 with TRBJ2-3, with 13 bases fitting TRBD2. From germline, CDR1 is DFQATT and CDR2 SNEGSKA (reference sequence). The CDR3 totals 15 residues. After removal of 6 bases from V and 6 bases from J, the junction contained 9 bases not matched to a gene. The CDR3 protein is CSALSILAGGDTQYF. CDR3 sequence (DNA): TGCAGTGCCCTATCGATACTAGCGGGGGGGGATACGCAGTATTTT.